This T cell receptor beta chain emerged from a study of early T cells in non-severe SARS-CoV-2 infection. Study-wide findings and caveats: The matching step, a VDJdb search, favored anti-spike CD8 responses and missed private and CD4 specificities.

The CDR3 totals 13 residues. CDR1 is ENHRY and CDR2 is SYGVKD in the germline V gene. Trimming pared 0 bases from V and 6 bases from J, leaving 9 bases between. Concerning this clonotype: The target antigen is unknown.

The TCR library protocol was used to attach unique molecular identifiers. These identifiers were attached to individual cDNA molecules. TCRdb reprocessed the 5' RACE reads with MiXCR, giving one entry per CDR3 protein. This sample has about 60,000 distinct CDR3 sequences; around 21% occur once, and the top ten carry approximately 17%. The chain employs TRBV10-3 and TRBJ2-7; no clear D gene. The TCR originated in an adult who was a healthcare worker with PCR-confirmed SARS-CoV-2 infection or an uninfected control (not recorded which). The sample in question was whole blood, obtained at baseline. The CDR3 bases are TGTGCCATCAGTGAGTCCCCAGACCTCGAGCAGTACTTC. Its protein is CAISESPDLEQYF.